This TCR beta chain was captured in a study of T-cell reconstitution after alpha-beta-depleted transplantation in children (dated by TCRdb to 2016 to 2017). Concerning the study at large: Using TCR repertoire profiling, the study quantitatively followed how T-cell immune reconstitution unfolded in children after TCRalphabeta/CD19-depleted allogeneic hematopoietic cell transplantation.

The paper as a whole reports these results and caveats: Apparently early alphabetaT-cell count recovery about two months after transplant reportedly relied on only several hundred rapidly expanded clones derived from non-depleted graft cells. Hyperexpanded clone frequencies declined over subsequent months; after one year, T-cell counts and TCRbeta diversity were mostly attributed to newly produced T cells. In some patients, high TCRbeta diversity at day 60 was attributed to recipient T cells and intrathymic progenitors that had survived conditioning.

The V end gives up 4 bases and the J end 8 bases, leaving 8 bases in the junction not matched to a gene. From cysteine to phenylalanine, the CDR3 is 13 amino acids long. Just the 39-base CDR3 DNA is kept, in frame starting at base 1. The germline V gene supplies CDR1 SQVTM and CDR2 ANQGSEA. This clonotype was seen only a few times. The antigen it recognizes is unknown. No clone much larger than this one lies a single base away; base qualities are absent. The sample's treatment or condition, from its label and the paper: allogeneic hematopoietic cell transplantation with graft depleted of TCRalphabeta T cells and CD19 B cells. TCRalphabeta/CD19-depleted allogeneic hematopoietic cell grafts were given to the transplant recipients, all of whom were children. The library was made by PCR. The data were produced on an Illumina HiSeq 2500. TCR library preparation used molecular barcoding, with unique molecular identifiers applied to normalize quantification of the TCRbeta repertoire. TCRdb trimmed the raw reads at Q25, called clones with MiXCR and kept productive beta chains. Rows with one shared CDR3 protein collapse into an entry with the most common genes and DNA. The sample table shows approximately 270,000 distinct CDR3 sequences, and around 25% are seen once. The ten largest clonotypes hold under 5.5% of the sample.

This receptor chain uses TRBV29-1 and TRBJ1-2; 9 middle bases align to TRBD1. The input for sequencing was PBMCs, mostly from graft donor cells, taken 360 days after TCRalphabeta/CD19-depleted stem cell transplant. The receptor's source is a female patient aged 2-9 years who had a stem cell transplant for congenital amegakaryocytic thrombocytopenia, so the T cells may come from the graft donor. CDR3 sequence: CSVGYATGGGYTF. The DNA sequence follows: TGCAGCGTTGGATATGCGACAGGGGGAGGCTACACCTTC.